The present T cell receptor beta chain was sequenced within a study of STAT3 mutations in large granular lymphocyte leukemia. Study in general: Roughly half of the longitudinally sequenced T-LGLL patients carried detectable canonical activating STAT3 mutations. Study-level findings and limits: Every T-LGLL patient had at least one immunodominant TCRbeta clonotype.

J gave up 6 bases and V 1 base, and 2 bases lay outside the gene matches. Germline CDR1 and CDR2: SEHNR and FQNEAQ (reference sequence). The length of the CDR3 is 14 residues. As to this clone: Its antigen is not known.

Profiling relied on immunoSEQ multiplex PCR, and the TCRdb table lists in-frame clones only, not all of them. Of 5,500 to 6,000 clones in the sample, approximately 91% were seen once. The sample taken for sequencing was PBMCs. This sequence joins TRBV7-9 and TRBJ2-5; 10 bases are shared with TRBD1. This TCR came from a human donor with T large granular lymphocyte leukemia. Some clones in this sample may be carry-over from other donors' samples. The CDR3 nucleotides read TGTGCCAGCAGCTTAGGACAGGGGGCGAAGACCCAGTACTTC. Translated: CASSLGQGAKTQYF.